Sequencing of this T cell receptor beta chain was carried out in a study of OX40 agonist ivuxolimab in advanced cancers. Across the whole study: Checkpoint inhibitors had been given previously to 40% of patients. Partial responses were observed in three patients, of whom one had hepatocellular carcinoma and two had cutaneous melanoma.

Profiled with immunoSEQ multiplex PCR; TCRdb holds only in-frame clones, not every one. The sample lists 20,000 to 25,000 clones; around four fifths were seen once. Patients with autoimmune history or systemic immunosuppression were excluded. The ends were cut back, 7 bases at V and 5 bases at J, with 9 bases in the middle. Germline values: CDR1 SQVTM, CDR2 ANQGSEA. There are 10 residues in the CDR3. This receptor was obtained from an adult with an advanced solid tumor such as melanoma, head and neck, liver or kidney cancer. The sample was CD4+ or CD8+ T cells sorted from blood, taken in a trial of the OX40 agonist ivuxolimab. The gene calls are TRBV29-1 and TRBJ2-7; D is uncertain. The DNA for the CDR3 is TGCAGCGCTGTGGCAGACGAGCAGTACTTC. Its translation is CSAVADEQYF.